The rows below give T cell receptor beta chains drawn from one sample of a study of blood T cell repertoires in COVID-19. TCRdb's copy holds only in-frame clones and misses some; the assay was immunoSEQ multiplex PCR. The sample lists around 140,000 clones, 84% occurring once. Sequenced material: peripheral blood. The receptors stem from a man aged 25-45 years with COVID-19, enrolled during active disease. Each CDR3 is given with its conserved first and last residue. The D gene is left open where the match is weak. The size entry is marked missing in some rows and otherwise reads once, few, many or a size class.

size: .
D: TRBD2
J: TRBJ2-7
V: TRBV6-5
CDR3: CASSPVAGGPYEQYF
DNA: TGTGCCAGCAGTCCCGTTGCGGGGGGCCCCTACGAGCAGTACTTC

size: once
D: .
J: TRBJ2-7
V: TRBV29-1
CDR3: CSVGAGPTYEQYF
DNA: TGCAGCGTTGGTGCAGGCCCAACCTACGAGCAGTACTTC

size: .
D: .
J: TRBJ1-5
V: TRBV19
CDR3: CASSPDRNQPQHF
DNA: TGTGCCAGTAGTCCCGACAGAAATCAGCCCCAGCATTTT

size: .
D: TRBD2
J: TRBJ2-1
V: TRBV7-3
CDR3: CASSAVSWEGDNEQFF
DNA: TGTGCCAGCAGCGCCGTTAGTTGGGAGGGAGACAATGAGCAGTTCTTC

size: .
D: .
J: TRBJ2-7
V: TRBV27
CDR3: CASSTGDYEQYF
DNA: TGTGCCAGCAGTACAGGTGACTACGAGCAGTACTTC

size: .
D: .
J: TRBJ2-2
V: TRBV7-9
CDR3: CASSLDREGELFF
DNA: TGTGCCAGCAGCTTAGATCGGGAGGGGGAGCTGTTTTTT

size: .
D: TRBD1
J: TRBJ1-2
V: TRBV5-4
CDR3: CASSLRGTDYGYTF
DNA: TGTGCCAGCAGCCTGCGTGGGACAGACTATGGCTACACCTTC

size: .
D: TRBD1
J: TRBJ2-6
V: TRBV5-8
CDR3: CASSLGTGGAPLSGANVLTF
DNA: TGTGCCAGCAGCTTAGGGACAGGGGGCGCCCCCCTTTCTGGGGCCAACGTCCTGACTTTC

size: .
D: TRBD2
J: TRBJ2-3
V: TRBV5-4
CDR3: CASSPFGLASTDTQYF
DNA: TGTGCCAGCAGCCCGTTCGGACTAGCGAGTACAGATACGCAGTATTTT

size: .
D: .
J: TRBJ1-1
V: TRBV7-6
CDR3: CASSPTSGGPEAFF
DNA: TGTGCCAGCAGCCCAACCTCGGGGGGACCCGAAGCTTTCTTT

size: .
D: .
J: TRBJ1-6
V: TRBV7-9
CDR3: CASSLAGDNSPLHF
DNA: TGTGCCAGCAGCTTAGCCGGGGATAATTCACCCCTCCACTTT

size: few
D: .
J: TRBJ1-1
V: TRBV27
CDR3: CASSFAGMNTEAFF
DNA: TGTGCCAGCAGTTTTGCAGGGATGAACACTGAAGCTTTCTTT

size: few
D: .
J: TRBJ1-1
V: TRBV11-2
CDR3: CASSLVTGSNTEAFF
DNA: TGTGCCAGCAGCTTAGTTACGGGGTCGAACACTGAAGCTTTCTTT

size: .
D: .
J: TRBJ2-4
V: TRBV19
CDR3: CASSRGFLGSAKNIQYF
DNA: TGTGCCAGTAGTCGGGGGTTTTTAGGGTCGGCCAAAAACATTCAGTACTTC

size: few
D: .
J: TRBJ2-1
V: TRBV5-1
CDR3: CASRWGDGEQFF
DNA: TGCGCCAGCAGATGGGGGGATGGTGAGCAGTTCTTC

size: once
D: .
J: TRBJ2-2
V: TRBV7-8
CDR3: CASSLEQARETNTGELFF
DNA: TGTGCCAGCAGCTTAGAGCAGGCCCGGGAGACGAACACCGGGGAGCTGTTTTTT

size: .
D: TRBD1
J: TRBJ1-5
V: TRBV5-1
CDR3: CASSPTGSGFQPQHF
DNA: TGCGCCAGCAGTCCGACAGGGAGCGGGTTTCAGCCCCAGCATTTT

size: .
D: TRBD1
J: TRBJ1-1
V: TRBV3-1/TRBV3-2
CDR3: CASSQDRKEAFF
DNA: TGTGCCAGCAGTCAGGACAGGAAGGAAGCTTTCTTT

size: .
D: .
J: TRBJ1-3
V: TRBV11-2
CDR3: CASSSGSSSGNTIYF
DNA: TGTGCCAGCAGCTCCGGGTCCAGCTCTGGAAACACCATATATTTT

size: few
D: .
J: TRBJ2-1
V: TRBV6-5
CDR3: CASSYSPYNEQFF
DNA: TGTGCCAGCAGTTATTCCCCTTACAATGAGCAGTTCTTC

size: .
D: TRBD1
J: TRBJ1-6
V: TRBV7-2
CDR3: CASSFLTPGGSYNSPLHF
DNA: TGTGCCAGCAGCTTTTTAACCCCAGGGGGCTCCTATAATTCACCCCTCCACTTT